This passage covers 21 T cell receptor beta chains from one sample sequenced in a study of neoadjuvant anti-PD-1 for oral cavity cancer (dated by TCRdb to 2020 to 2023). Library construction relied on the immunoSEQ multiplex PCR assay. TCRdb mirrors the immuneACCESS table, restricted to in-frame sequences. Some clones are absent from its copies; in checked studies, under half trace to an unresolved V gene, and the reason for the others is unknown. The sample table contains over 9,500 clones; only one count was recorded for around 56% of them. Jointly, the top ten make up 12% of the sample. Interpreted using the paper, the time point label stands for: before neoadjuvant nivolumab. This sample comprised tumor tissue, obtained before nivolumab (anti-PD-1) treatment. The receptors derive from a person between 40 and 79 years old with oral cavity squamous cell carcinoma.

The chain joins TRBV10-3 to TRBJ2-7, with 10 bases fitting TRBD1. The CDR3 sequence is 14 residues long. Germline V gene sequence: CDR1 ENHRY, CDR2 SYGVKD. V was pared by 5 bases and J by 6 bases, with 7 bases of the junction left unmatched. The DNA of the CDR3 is TGTGCCATCAGTCCCGGGACAGGGGTGGCCGAGCAGTACTTC. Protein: CAISPGTGVAEQYF.

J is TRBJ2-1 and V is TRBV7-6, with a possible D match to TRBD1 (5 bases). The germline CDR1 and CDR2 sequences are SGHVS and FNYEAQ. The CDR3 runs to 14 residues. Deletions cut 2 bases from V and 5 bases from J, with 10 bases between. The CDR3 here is CASSLTQQDNEQFF. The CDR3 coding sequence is TGTGCCAGCAGCTTAACCCAACAGGACAATGAGCAGTTCTTC.

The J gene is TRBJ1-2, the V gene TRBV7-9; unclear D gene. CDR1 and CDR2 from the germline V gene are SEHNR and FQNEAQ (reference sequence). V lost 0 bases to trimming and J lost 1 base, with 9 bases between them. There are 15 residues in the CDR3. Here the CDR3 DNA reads TGTGCCAGCAGCTTAGCCCCGATGCTTAACTATGGCTACACCTTC. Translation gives CASSLAPMLNYGYTF.

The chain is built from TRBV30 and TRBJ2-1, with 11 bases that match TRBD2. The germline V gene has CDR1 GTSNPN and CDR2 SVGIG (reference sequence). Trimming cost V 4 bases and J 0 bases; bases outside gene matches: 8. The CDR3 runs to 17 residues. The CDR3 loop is CAWTPGTSGSSYNEQFF. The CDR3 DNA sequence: TGTGCCTGGACCCCCGGGACTAGCGGAAGCTCCTACAATGAGCAGTTCTTC. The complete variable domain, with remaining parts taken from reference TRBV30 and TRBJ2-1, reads SQTIHQWPATLVQPVGSPLSLECTVEGTSNPNLYWYRQAAGRGLQLLFYSVGIGQISSEVPQNLSASRPQDRQFILSSKKLLLSDSGFYLCAWTPGTSGSSYNEQFFGPGTRLTVL.

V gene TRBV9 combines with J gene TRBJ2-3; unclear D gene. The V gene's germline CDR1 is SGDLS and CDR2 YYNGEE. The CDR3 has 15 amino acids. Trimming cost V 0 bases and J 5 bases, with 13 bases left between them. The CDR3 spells CASSVVGSAGDTQYF. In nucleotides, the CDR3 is TGTGCCAGCAGCGTAGTGGGAAGCGCCGGAGATACGCAGTATTTT.

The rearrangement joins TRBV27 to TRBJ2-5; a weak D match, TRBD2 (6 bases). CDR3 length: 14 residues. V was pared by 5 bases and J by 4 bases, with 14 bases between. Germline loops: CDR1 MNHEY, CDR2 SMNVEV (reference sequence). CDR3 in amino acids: CASSPEGRGETQYF. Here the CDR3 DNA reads TGTGCCAGCAGTCCGGAGGGCCGGGGAGAGACCCAGTACTTC.

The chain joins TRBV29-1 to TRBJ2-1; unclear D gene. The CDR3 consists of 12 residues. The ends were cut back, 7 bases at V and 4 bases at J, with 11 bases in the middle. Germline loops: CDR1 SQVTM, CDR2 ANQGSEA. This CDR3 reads CSATGSYNEQFF. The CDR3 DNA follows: TGCAGCGCTACCGGATCTTACAATGAGCAGTTCTTC.

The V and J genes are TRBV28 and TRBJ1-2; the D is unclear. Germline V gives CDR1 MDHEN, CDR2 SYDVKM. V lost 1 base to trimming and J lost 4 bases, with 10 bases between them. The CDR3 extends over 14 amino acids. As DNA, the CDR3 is TGTGCCAGCAGTTTATTGGGCCAGACCTATGGCTACACCTTC. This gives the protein CASSLLGQTYGYTF.

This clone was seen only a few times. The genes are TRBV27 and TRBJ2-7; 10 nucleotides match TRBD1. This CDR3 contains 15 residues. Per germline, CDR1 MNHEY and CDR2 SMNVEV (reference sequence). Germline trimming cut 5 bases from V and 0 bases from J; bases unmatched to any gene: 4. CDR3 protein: CASSPGTGASYEQYF. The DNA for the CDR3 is TGTGCCAGCAGTCCAGGGACAGGGGCCTCCTACGAGCAGTACTTC.

The CDR3 protein is CSVGWVERELFF. CDR3 nucleotides: TGCAGCGTTGGGTGGGTGGAAAGGGAGCTGTTTTTT. This chain uses TRBV29-1 with TRBJ2-2; D is unresolved. The V end was cut by 4 bases, the J end by 9 bases, with 12 bases between. This CDR3 has 12 residues. The germline V gene encodes CDR1 SQVTM and CDR2 ANQGSEA.

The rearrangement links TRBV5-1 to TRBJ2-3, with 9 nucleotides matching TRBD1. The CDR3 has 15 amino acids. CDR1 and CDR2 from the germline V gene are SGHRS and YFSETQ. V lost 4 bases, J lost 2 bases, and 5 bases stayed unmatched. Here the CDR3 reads CASSPGDRDTDTQYF. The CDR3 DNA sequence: TGCGCCAGCAGCCCGGGGGACAGGGACACAGATACGCAGTATTTT.

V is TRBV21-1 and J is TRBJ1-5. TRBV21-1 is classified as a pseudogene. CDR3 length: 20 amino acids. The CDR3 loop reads CASSKKPGERRRGAYQPQHF. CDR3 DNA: TGTGCCAGCAGCAAAAAACCCGGCGAGCGAAGAAGGGGGGCTTATCAGCCCCAGCATTTT.

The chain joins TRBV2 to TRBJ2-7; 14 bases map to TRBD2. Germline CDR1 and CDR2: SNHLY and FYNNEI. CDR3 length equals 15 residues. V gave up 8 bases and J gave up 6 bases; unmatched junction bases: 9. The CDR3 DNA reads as TGTGCCAGCGACTGGGGACTAGCGGGAGAGTCCGAGCAGTACTTC. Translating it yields CASDWGLAGESEQYF. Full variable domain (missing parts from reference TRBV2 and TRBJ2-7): EPEVTQTPSHQVTQMGQEVILRCVPISNHLYFYWYRQILGQKVEFLVSFYNNEISEKSEIFDDQFSVERPDGSNFTLKIRSTKLEDSAMYFCASDWGLAGESEQYFGPGTRLTVT.

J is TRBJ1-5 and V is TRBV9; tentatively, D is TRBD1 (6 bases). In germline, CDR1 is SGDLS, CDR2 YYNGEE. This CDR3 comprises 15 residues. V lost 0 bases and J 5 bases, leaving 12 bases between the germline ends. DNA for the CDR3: TGTGCCAGCAGCGTAGAGGGGTCAGGGGATCAGCCCCAGCATTTT. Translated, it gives CASSVEGSGDQPQHF.

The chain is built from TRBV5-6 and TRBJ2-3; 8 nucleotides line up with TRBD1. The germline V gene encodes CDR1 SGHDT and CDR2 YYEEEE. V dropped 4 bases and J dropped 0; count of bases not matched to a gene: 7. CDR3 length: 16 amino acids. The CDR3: CASSDYGQGSTDTQYF. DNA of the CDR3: TGTGCCAGCAGCGATTACGGACAGGGTAGCACAGATACGCAGTATTTT.

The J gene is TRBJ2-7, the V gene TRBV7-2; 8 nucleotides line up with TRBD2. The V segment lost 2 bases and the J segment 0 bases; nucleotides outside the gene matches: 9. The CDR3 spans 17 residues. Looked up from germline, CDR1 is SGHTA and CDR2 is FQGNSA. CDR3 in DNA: TGTGCCAGCAGCTTACTGAGTAGCGGGGAAAGCTCCTACGAGCAGTACTTC. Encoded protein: CASSLLSSGESSYEQYF.

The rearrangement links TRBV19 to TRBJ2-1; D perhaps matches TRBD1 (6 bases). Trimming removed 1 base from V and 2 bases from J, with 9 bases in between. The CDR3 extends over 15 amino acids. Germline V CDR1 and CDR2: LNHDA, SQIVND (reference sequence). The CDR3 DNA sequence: TGTGCCAGTAGTATAGGGACAGCCGCCTACAATGAGCAGTTCTTC. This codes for CASSIGTAAYNEQFF. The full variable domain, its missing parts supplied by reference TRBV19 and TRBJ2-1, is DGGITQSPKYLFRKEGQNVTLSCEQNLNHDAMYWYRQDPGQGLRLIYYSQIVNDFQKGDIAEGYSVSREKKESFPLTVTSAQKNPTAFYLCASSIGTAAYNEQFFGPGTRLTVL.

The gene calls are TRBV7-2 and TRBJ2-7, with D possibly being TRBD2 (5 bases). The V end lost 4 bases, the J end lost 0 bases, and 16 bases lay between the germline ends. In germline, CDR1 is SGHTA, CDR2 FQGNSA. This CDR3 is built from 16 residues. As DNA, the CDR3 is TGTGCCAGCAGCTATTACATCGCCGGGAACTCCTACGAGCAGTACTTC. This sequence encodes CASSYYIAGNSYEQYF.

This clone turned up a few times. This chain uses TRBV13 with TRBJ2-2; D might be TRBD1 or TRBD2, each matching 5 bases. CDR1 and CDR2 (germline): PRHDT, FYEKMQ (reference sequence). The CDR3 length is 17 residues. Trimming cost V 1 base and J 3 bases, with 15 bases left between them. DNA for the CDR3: TGTGCCAGCAGCTTAGTAGTGAGGGGCAGGGACACCGGGGAGCTGTTTTTT. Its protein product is CASSLVVRGRDTGELFF.

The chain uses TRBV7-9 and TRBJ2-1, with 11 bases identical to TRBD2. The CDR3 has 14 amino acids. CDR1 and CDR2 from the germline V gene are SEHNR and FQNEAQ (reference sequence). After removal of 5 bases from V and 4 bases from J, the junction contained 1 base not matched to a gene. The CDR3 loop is CASSRTSGYNEQFF. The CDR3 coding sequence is TGTGCCAGCAGCCGGACTAGCGGGTACAATGAGCAGTTCTTC.

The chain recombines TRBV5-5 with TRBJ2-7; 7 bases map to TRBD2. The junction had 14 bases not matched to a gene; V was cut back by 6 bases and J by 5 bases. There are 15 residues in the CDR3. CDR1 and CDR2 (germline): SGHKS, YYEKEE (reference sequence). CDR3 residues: CASTPWGGSMNEQYF. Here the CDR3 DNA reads TGTGCCAGCACCCCTTGGGGGGGGTCAATGAACGAGCAGTACTTC.